The 22 T cell receptor beta chains reported below all come from one sample, sequenced in a study of blood T cell repertoires in COVID-19. Profiled with immunoSEQ multiplex PCR; TCRdb holds only in-frame clones, not every one. The table lists around 160,000 clones, 81% of them singletons. Sequencing was performed on peripheral blood. All receptors derive from a human donor with acute or convalescent COVID-19. The donor label of this sample is uncertain.

J is TRBJ2-7 and V is TRBV7-2; 8 bases are shared with TRBD1. The CDR3 runs 15 residues. V was clipped by 1 base and J by 9 bases; unmatched bases: 11. The germline gives CDR1 SGHTA, CDR2 FQGNSA. This CDR3 is CASSLVGTGPPSQYF. The DNA for the CDR3 is TGTGCCAGCAGCTTAGTAGGGACAGGTCCTCCGTCGCAGTACTTC.

The CDR3 DNA is TGTGCCAGCAGTTTAGCGCGTCGGGAAGGCTACACCTTC. It codes for CASSLARREGYTF. The V and J genes are TRBV12-3 or TRBV12-4 and TRBJ1-2, with D unresolved. Deletions cut 0 bases from V and 8 bases from J, with 10 bases between. The CDR3 is 13 amino acids.

In this sample, this clone turned up a few times. J is TRBJ1-1 and V is TRBV10-3, with a possible D match to TRBD1 (5 bases). Germline assignment: CDR1 ENHRY and CDR2 SYGVKD. V was trimmed by 10 bases and J by 3 bases, leaving 18 bases between them. The CDR3 spans 14 residues. CDR3 DNA: TGTGCCACAGCCCGGTCCGGCAGGGACACTGAAGCTTTCTTT. Amino acid sequence: CATARSGRDTEAFF.

This chain connects TRBV7-2 to TRBJ1-2; D unclear. Per germline, CDR1 SGHTA and CDR2 FQGNSA. The CDR3 has 13 residues. V shed 1 base and J shed 4 bases, with 7 bases lying between them. Written as DNA, the CDR3 is TGTGCCAGCAGCTTAGAAACAGCCTATGGCTACACCTTC. This gives the protein CASSLETAYGYTF.

The chain combines TRBV10-3 with TRBJ1-5; no reliable D call. Between the trimmed V and J ends, which lost 5 bases and 6 bases, there was a span of 17 bases. The CDR3 spans 15 residues. Germline V lookup: CDR1 ENHRY, CDR2 SYGVKD. The CDR3 DNA is TGTGCCATCAGTCCTACCGGGGAAGGAAGTCAGCCCCAGCATTTT. It yields the protein CAISPTGEGSQPQHF.

This rearrangement joins TRBV10-2 to TRBJ1-1; TRBD1 aligns across 7 bases. The CDR3 extends over 14 amino acids. Losses at the gene ends were 6 bases for V and 3 bases for J; bases not matched to a gene: 7. Germline lookup yields CDR1 WSHSY and CDR2 SAAADI. The CDR3 nucleotides are TGCGCCAGCAGAATTGACAGGGACGACACTGAAGCTTTCTTT. This sequence encodes CASRIDRDDTEAFF.

The chain is built from TRBV5-1 and TRBJ1-1; D is ambiguous. V lost 0 bases and J lost 1, with 7 bases in between. CDR3 length equals 14 residues. Germline CDR1 reads SGHRS; CDR2 reads YFSETQ. The CDR3, as DNA: TGCGCCAGCAGCTTGGACCGGTCGAACACTGAAGCTTTCTTT. Translating it yields CASSLDRSNTEAFF.

The chain uses TRBV9 and TRBJ2-2; D not certain. CDR1 is SGDLS, CDR2 YYNGEE, per germline. The CDR3 sequence is 14 residues long. V was clipped by 2 bases and J by 2 bases, with 7 bases between them. The CDR3 DNA sequence: TGTGCCAGCAGCGTCTTATTCAACACCGGGGAGCTGTTTTTT. Its protein is CASSVLFNTGELFF.

The chain couples TRBV5-1 to TRBJ2-3; TRBD2 is a possible D gene (5 bases). CDR1 is SGHRS, CDR2 YFSETQ, per germline. Deletions cut 0 bases from V and 0 bases from J, with 5 bases between. CDR3 length equals 14 residues. The CDR3 reads CASSLERSTDTQYF. CDR3 in DNA: TGCGCCAGCAGCTTGGAGCGGAGCACAGATACGCAGTATTTT.

This chain joins TRBV24-1 and TRBJ1-5, with 9 bases that match TRBD1. From germline, CDR1 is KGHDR and CDR2 SFDVKD. This CDR3 comprises 16 residues. Trimming at V came to 4 bases and at J to 6 bases, leaving 9 bases not matched to a gene. The CDR3 region is CATSDPGTGYGQPQHF. The DNA of the CDR3 is TGTGCCACCAGTGACCCCGGGACAGGGTACGGTCAGCCCCAGCATTTT.

The chain couples TRBV11-2 to TRBJ2-1; TRBD2 matches at 7 bases. The J segment lost 9 bases and the V segment lost 5 bases, leaving 7 bases of the junction unmatched. CDR3 length equals 13 residues. The germline CDR1 and CDR2 sequences are SGHAT and FQNNGV. The CDR3 bases are TGTGCCAGCAGCCTTGGGGGGGGAGGTGAGCAGTTCTTC. It codes for CASSLGGGGEQFF.

The V and J genes are TRBV12-2 and TRBJ2-7; the tabulated D call, TRBD1, remains unverified against the DNA. TRBV12-2 is termed a pseudogene. The CDR3 has 16 amino acids. CDR3 amino acids: CASRPGGTSPIYEQYF. DNA for the CDR3: TGTGCAAGTCGCCCAGGGGGGACAAGTCCTATCTACGAGCAGTACTTC.

The rearrangement uses TRBV11-2 and TRBJ2-2; no clear D gene. CDR3 length: 14 residues. V gave up 4 bases and J gave up 3 bases, with 9 bases separating them. In germline, CDR1 is SGHAT, CDR2 FQNNGV. The CDR3, as DNA: TGTGCCAGCAGCTCTGGTAGTTACACCGGGGAGCTGTTTTTT. Translated: CASSSGSYTGELFF. Drawing the rest from reference TRBV11-2 and TRBJ2-2, the complete variable domain is EAGVAQSPRYKIIEKRQSVAFWCNPISGHATLYWYQQILGQGPKLLIQFQNNGVVDDSQLPKDRFSAERLKGVDSTLKIQPAKLEDSAVYLCASSSGSYTGELFFGEGSRLTVL.

The chain employs TRBV24-1 and TRBJ1-2; D gene unclear. V was cut by 2 bases and J by 3 bases, with 9 bases left in between. Germline-derived CDR1 and CDR2 are KGHDR and SFDVKD. CDR3 length: 14 amino acids. CDR3 protein: CATSDSDFYYGYTF. The CDR3 DNA reads as TGTGCCACCAGTGATTCAGACTTTTACTATGGCTACACCTTC.

The gene calls are TRBV15 and TRBJ2-3; D is unresolved. The germline gives CDR1 LNHNV, CDR2 YYDKDF (reference sequence). V lost 2 bases and J lost 4, with 7 bases in between. The CDR3 consists of 13 residues. CDR3 in amino acids: CATSRSRADTQYF. CDR3 bases: TGTGCCACCAGCAGATCTCGTGCAGATACGCAGTATTTT.

The chain is built from TRBV3-1 (or the pseudogene TRBV3-2) and TRBJ1-1; 9 nucleotides line up with TRBD1. Looked up from germline, CDR1 is LGHDT and CDR2 is YNNKEL (reference sequence). Trimming removed 4 bases from V and 8 bases from J; junction bases left unmatched: 2. This CDR3 region has 12 residues. The CDR3 is CASSRGQGEAFF. CDR3 DNA: TGTGCCAGCAGCCGTGGACAGGGGGAAGCTTTCTTT.

The genes are TRBV3-1 (or the pseudogene TRBV3-2) and TRBJ1-1; a weak D match, TRBD1 (5 bases). Trimming removed 4 bases at V and 1 base at J, with 7 bases between. Germline V gene lookup returns CDR1 LGHDT and CDR2 YNNKEL (reference sequence). The CDR3 is 13 residues long. The CDR3, as DNA: TGTGCCAGCAGCCCCGGGGGGAACACTGAAGCTTTCTTT. Protein: CASSPGGNTEAFF.

The V gene is TRBV27, the J gene TRBJ2-7, with D possibly matching TRBD1 (5 bases). CDR3 length equals 15 residues. Germline V gene data show CDR1 as MNHEY and CDR2 as SMNVEV (reference sequence). The germline V and J ends were trimmed by 0 bases and 1 base, with 10 bases remaining between them. CDR3: CASSLSRRESYEQYF. For the CDR3, the DNA is TGTGCCAGCAGTTTATCGCGCAGGGAATCCTACGAGCAGTACTTC.

This chain connects TRBV19 to TRBJ1-1; D is unclear. Germline CDR1 is LNHDA and CDR2 is SQIVND (reference sequence). This CDR3 is built from 12 residues. V was trimmed by 9 bases and J by 3 bases, leaving 11 bases between them. For the CDR3, the DNA is TGTGCCAGCAAAAGGGAGTACACTGAAGCTTTCTTT. It encodes CASKREYTEAFF.

The J gene is TRBJ1-5, the V gene TRBV18; TRBD1 matches at 8 bases. Trimming removed 6 bases from V and 5 bases from J; junction bases left unmatched: 0. This CDR3 is 12 amino acids long. CDR1 is KGHSH, CDR2 LQKENI, per germline. CDR3 bases: TGTGCCAGCTCGGACAGGGATCAGCCCCAGCATTTT. Translation gives CASSDRDQPQHF.

V and J are TRBV5-1 and TRBJ1-2; D perhaps matches TRBD1 (6 bases). Trimming removed 3 bases from V and 4 bases from J, with 13 bases in between. Per the germline V gene, CDR1 is SGHRS and CDR2 is YFSETQ. The CDR3 sequence is 14 residues long. CDR3 DNA: TGCGCCAGCAGCTCCGGGCCAGGGGTCTATGGCTACACCTTC. Translation: CASSSGPGVYGYTF.

The CDR3 sequence is CASSEPRVGETQYF. In DNA, the CDR3 is TGTGCCAGCAGTGAACCCAGGGTCGGAGAGACCCAGTACTTC. This chain links TRBV2 with TRBJ2-5; the D gene is possibly TRBD1 (5 bases). The CDR3 is 14 amino acids. Trimming took off 2 bases at V and 4 bases at J, with 11 bases between the two ends. Germline CDR1 and CDR2: SNHLY and FYNNEI.